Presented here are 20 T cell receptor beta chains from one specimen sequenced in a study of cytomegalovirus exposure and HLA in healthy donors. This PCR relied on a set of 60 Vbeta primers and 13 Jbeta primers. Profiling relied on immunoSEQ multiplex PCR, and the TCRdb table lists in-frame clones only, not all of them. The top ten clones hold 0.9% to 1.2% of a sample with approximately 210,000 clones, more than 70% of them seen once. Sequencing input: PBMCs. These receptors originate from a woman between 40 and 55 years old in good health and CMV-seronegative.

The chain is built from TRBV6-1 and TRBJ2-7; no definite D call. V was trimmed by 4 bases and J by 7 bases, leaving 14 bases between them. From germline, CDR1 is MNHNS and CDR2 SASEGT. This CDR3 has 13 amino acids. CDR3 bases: TGTGCCAGCAGTGGGGAACCTTCTAGGGAGCAGTACGTC. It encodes CASSGEPSREQYV.

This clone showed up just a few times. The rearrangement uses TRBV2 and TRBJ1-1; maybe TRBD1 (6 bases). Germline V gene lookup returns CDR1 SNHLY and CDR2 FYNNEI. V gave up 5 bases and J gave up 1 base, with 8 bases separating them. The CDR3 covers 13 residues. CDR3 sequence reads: CASSLDRNTEAFF. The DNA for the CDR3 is TGTGCCAGCAGTTTGGACAGGAACACTGAAGCTTTCTTT.

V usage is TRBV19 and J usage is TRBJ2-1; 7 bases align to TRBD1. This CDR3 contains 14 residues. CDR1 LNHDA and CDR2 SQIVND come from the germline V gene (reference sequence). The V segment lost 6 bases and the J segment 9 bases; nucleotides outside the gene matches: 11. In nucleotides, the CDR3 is TGTGCCAGTAGCCGTGACAGGGAGCTGGCTGAGCAGTTCTTC. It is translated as CASSRDRELAEQFF.

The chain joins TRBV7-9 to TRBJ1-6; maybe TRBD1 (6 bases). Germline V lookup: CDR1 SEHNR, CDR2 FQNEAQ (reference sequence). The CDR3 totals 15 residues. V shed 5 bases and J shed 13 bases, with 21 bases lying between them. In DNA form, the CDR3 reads TGTGCCAGCAGCACCAATACAGGGAGTTCAACGCCCCTCCACTTT. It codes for CASSTNTGSSTPLHF.

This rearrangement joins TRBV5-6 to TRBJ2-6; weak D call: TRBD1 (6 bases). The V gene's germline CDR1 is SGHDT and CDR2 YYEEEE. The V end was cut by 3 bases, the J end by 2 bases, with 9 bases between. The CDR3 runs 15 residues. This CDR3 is CASSSGQTGANVLTF. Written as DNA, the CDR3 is TGTGCCAGCAGCTCTGGACAGACTGGGGCCAACGTCCTGACTTTC.

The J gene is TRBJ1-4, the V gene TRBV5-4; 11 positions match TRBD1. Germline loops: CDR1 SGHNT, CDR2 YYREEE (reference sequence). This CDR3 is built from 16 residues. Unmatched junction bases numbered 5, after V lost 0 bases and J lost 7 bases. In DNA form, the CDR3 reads TGTGCCAGCAGCTTGGGGGACAGGGGGAGAGGTGAAAAACTGTTTTTT. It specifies CASSLGDRGRGEKLFF.

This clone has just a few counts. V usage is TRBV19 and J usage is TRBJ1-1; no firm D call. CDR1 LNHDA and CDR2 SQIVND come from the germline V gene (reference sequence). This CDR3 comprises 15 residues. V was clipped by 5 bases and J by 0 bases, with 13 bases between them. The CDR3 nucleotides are TGTGCCAGTAGTCTAACGATTAGTATGAACACTGAAGCTTTCTTT. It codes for CASSLTISMNTEAFF.

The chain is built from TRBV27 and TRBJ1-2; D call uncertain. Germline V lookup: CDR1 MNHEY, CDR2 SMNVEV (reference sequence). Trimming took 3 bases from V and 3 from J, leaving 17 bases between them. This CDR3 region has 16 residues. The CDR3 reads CASSFRVTPLHYGYTF. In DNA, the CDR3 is TGTGCCAGCAGTTTCCGGGTAACCCCCCTCCACTATGGCTACACCTTC.

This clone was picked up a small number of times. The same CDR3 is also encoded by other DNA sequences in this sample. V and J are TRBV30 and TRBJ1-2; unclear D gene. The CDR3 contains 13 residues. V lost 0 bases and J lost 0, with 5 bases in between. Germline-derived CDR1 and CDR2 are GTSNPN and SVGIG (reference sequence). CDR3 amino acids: CAWSVEANYGYTF. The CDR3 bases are TGTGCCTGGAGTGTAGAGGCTAACTATGGCTACACCTTC.

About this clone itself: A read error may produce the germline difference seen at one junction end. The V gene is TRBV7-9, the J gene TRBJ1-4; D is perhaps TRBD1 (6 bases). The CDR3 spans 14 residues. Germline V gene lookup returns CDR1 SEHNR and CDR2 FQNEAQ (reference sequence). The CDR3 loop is CASSSGATNEKLFF. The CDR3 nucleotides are TGTGCCAGCAGCTCAGGGGCAACCAATGAAAAACTGTTTTTT.

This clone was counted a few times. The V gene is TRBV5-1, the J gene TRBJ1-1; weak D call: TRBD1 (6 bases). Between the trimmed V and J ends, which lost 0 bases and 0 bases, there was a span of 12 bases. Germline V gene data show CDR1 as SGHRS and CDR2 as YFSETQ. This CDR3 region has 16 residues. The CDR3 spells CASSLGPGQMNTEAFF. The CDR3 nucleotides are TGCGCCAGCAGCTTGGGGCCCGGACAGATGAACACTGAAGCTTTCTTT.

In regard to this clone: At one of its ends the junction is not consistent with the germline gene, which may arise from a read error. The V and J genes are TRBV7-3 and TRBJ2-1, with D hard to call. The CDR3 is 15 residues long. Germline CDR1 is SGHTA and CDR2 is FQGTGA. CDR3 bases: TGTGCCAGCAGCATAACCCCTTCTCAGGCCAATGAGCAGTTCTTC. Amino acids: CASSITPSQANEQFF.

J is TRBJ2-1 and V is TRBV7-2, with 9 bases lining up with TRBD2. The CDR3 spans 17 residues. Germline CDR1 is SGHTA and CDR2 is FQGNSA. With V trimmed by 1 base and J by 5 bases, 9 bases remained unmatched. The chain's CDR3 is CASSLGPSGIPHNEQFF. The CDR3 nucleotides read TGTGCCAGCAGCTTAGGTCCTAGCGGGATTCCCCACAATGAGCAGTTCTTC.

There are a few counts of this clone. In nucleotides, the CDR3 is TGCGCCAGCAGCTTGGTAGGACTAGATACGCAGTATTTT. This codes for CASSLVGLDTQYF. The chain uses TRBV5-1 and TRBJ2-3, with D perhaps TRBD2 (5 bases). V was trimmed by 0 bases and J by 5 bases, leaving 7 bases between them. The CDR3 totals 13 residues. CDR1 and CDR2 from the germline V gene are SGHRS and YFSETQ.

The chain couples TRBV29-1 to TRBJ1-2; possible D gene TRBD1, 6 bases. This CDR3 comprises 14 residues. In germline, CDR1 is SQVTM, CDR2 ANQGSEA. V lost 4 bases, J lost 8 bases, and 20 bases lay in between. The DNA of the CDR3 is TGCAGCGTTGCTTCGGACAGCCTGGAGCTCGGCTACACCTTC. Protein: CSVASDSLELGYTF.

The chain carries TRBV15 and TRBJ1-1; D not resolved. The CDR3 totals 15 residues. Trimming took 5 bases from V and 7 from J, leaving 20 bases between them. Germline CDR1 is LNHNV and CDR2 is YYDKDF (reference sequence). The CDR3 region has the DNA TGTGCCACCAGCCCCGGAGGGAGTCACTCCGTTGAAGCTTTCTTT. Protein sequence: CATSPGGSHSVEAFF.

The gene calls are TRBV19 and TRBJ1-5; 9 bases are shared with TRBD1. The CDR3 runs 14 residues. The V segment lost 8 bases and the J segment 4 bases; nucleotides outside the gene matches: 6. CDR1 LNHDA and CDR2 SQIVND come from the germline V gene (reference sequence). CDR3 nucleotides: TGTGCCAGTGGGGGGACAGGGCGTAATCAGCCCCAGCATTTT. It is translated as CASGGTGRNQPQHF. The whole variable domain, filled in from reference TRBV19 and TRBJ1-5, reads DGGITQSPKYLFRKEGQNVTLSCEQNLNHDAMYWYRQDPGQGLRLIYYSQIVNDFQKGDIAEGYSVSREKKESFPLTVTSAQKNPTAFYLCASGGTGRNQPQHFGDGTRLSIL.

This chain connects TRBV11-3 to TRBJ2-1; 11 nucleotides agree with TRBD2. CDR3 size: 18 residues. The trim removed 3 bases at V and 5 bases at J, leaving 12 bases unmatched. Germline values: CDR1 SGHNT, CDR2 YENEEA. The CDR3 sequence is CASSFGSGRANIDNEQFF. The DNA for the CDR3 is TGTGCCAGCAGCTTCGGTAGCGGGAGGGCCAATATCGACAATGAGCAGTTCTTC.

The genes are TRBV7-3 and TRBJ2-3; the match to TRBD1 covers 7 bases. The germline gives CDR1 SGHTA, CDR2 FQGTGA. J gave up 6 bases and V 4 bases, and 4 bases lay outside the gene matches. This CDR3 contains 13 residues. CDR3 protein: CASSYGQADTQYF. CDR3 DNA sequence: TGTGCCAGCAGCTACGGACAGGCGGATACGCAGTATTTT.

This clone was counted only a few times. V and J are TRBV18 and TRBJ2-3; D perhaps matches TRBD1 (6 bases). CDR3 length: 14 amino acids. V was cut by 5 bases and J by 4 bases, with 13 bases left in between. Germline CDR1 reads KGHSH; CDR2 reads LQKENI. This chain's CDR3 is CASSSDTGSDTQYF. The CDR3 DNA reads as TGTGCCAGCTCATCAGACACAGGGTCAGATACGCAGTATTTT.